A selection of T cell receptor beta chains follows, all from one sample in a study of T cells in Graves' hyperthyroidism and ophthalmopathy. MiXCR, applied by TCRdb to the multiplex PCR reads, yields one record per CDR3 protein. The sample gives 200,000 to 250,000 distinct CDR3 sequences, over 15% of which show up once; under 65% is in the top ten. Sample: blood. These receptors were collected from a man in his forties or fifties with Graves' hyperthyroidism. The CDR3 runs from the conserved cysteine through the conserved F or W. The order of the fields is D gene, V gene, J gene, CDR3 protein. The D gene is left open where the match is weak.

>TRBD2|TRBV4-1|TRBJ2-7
CASSSTGLAGNAYEQYF
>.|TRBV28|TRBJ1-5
CASSWRGDQPQHF
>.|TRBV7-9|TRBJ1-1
CASSWEGRDTEAFF
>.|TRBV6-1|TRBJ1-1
CASSGPVGGAFF
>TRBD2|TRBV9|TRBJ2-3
CASSPLAGVRDTQYF
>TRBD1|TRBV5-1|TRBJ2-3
CASSEQGVLGDTQYF
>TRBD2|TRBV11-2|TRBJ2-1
CASSQTSGPYNEQFF
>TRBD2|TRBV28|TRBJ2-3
CASSPQTSGRADTQYF
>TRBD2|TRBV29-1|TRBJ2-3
CSVERGGAGGTDTQYF
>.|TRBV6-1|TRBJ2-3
CASRDGKRGTDTQYF
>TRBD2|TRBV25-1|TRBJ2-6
CASSLGEGLVKNFAGANVLTF
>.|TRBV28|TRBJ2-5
CASSSPDGRVGTQYF
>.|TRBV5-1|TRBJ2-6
CASRGVGGANVLTF
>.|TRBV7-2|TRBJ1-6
CASSLVSVRPTSYNSPLHF
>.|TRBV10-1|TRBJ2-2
CASSAGFGTGELFF
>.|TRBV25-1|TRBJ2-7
CASSLGTVGEQYF
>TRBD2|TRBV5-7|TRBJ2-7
CASSLAAGESSKEQYF
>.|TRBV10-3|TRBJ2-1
CAISERRTSDGDEQFF
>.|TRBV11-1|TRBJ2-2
CASTISVNVGELFF
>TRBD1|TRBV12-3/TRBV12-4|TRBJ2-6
CASSSEQGDTGANVLTF
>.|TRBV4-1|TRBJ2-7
CASSLTGIGPYEQYF
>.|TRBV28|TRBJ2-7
CASRFQGNSYEQYF
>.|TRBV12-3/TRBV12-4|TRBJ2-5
CASSLADSSIETQYF
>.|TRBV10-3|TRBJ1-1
CAIGEWGNTEAFF